This T cell receptor (beta chain) was profiled in a study of human CD8 memory T cell subsets. Remarks on this clonotype: Its antigen is not known.

General study results and limits: The study sequenced T cell receptor beta chains only.

Production of TCR beta libraries used UMI-labeled 5' RACE as the method. After re-calling the 5' RACE reads, TCRdb lists one entry per CDR3 protein, DNA absent. The sample table sets out some 11,000 distinct CDR3 sequences. Per subset, duplicate vials of some 140,000 sorted CD8+ T cells supplied RNA. The sequence came from a human donor in good health. Input material: CD8+ T cells from PBMCs.

The CDR3 protein is CATSRVGGTDTQYF. The chain links TRBV15 to TRBJ2-3; TCRdb picks TRBD1, but there is no DNA to check that call. Germline CDR1 reads LNHNV; CDR2 reads YYDKDF (reference sequence). The length of the CDR3 is 14 residues.